The clone carrying this T cell receptor (beta chain) has just a few counts. What it binds is not known. V lost 2 bases and J lost 5; bases outside the gene matches: 2. There are 14 residues in the CDR3. Germline lookup yields CDR1 KGHSH and CDR2 LQKENI. Through a sample-barcoded 5' primer and a J-beta primer mix, a second PCR was run for roughly 6 to 11 cycles. TCRdb fed the 5' RACE reads into MiXCR, producing one record per CDR3 protein. The sample contains 1 million or so distinct CDR3 sequences, over 35% of which appear only once. This record comes from a study of blood T cells in healthy people across ages. The study, taken as a whole, reports: Diversity estimates drawn from one million T cells were deemed underestimates. TCR beta diversity per million T cells fell roughly linearly with age.

The sample consisted of blood. The TCR sequence derives from a woman in her sixties in good health. The chain is built from TRBV18 and TRBJ2-1, with 8 bases lining up with TRBD1. The CDR3 loop reads CASSPETGDNEQFF. The CDR3, as DNA: TGTGCCAGCTCACCAGAGACAGGGGACAATGAGCAGTTCTTC.